This T cell receptor (beta chain) was documented in a study of T cell responses to AZD1222 COVID-19 vaccine. Points from the study as a whole: White British donors predominated, females outnumbered males, and clonal diversity was possibly underestimated. Vaccination with two AZD1222 doses was followed by a rise in Spike-specific TCR breadth and depth. Reportedly, nearly half of unique spike TCRs recognized epitopes outside B.1.351/B.1.1.7 mutations. Regions 160-218 and 743-854 held dominance among vaccine-associated CD4 TCRs, which spanned spike.

Of note for this clone: Antigen: not known.

This CDR3 spans 14 amino acids. Per the germline V gene, CDR1 is MNHEY and CDR2 is SVGEGT. V was pared by 5 bases and J by 6 bases, with 7 bases of the junction left unmatched. Here immunoSEQ multiplex PCR was the method, and the copy in TCRdb shows in-frame clones only, minus some. This table has some 150,000 clones, more than 75% appearing once. The sample here was peripheral blood, taken on day 0 of AZD1222 vaccination. The chain joins TRBV6-2 or TRBV6-3 to TRBJ2-3, with 8 bases lining up with TRBD1. This TCR was recovered from an adult in good health. Here the CDR3 DNA reads TGTGCCAGCAGTCTTACAGGGGGGCCCGATACGCAGTATTTT. It codes for CASSLTGGPDTQYF.